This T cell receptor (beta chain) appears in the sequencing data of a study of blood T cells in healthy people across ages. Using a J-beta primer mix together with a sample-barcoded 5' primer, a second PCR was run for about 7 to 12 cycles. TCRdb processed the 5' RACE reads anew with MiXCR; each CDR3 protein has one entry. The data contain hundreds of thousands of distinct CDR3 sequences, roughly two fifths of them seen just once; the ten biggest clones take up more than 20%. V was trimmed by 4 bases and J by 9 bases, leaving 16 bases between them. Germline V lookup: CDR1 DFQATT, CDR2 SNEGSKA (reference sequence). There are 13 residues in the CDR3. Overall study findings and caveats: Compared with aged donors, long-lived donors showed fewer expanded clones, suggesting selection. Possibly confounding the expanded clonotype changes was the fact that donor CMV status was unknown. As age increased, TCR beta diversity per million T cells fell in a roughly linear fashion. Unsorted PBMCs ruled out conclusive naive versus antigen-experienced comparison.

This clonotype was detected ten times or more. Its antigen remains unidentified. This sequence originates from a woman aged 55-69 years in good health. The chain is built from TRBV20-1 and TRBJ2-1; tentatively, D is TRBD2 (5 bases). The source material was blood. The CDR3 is CSATSPSYLEQFF. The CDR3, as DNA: TGCAGTGCTACCTCCCCTAGCTATCTTGAGCAGTTCTTC.